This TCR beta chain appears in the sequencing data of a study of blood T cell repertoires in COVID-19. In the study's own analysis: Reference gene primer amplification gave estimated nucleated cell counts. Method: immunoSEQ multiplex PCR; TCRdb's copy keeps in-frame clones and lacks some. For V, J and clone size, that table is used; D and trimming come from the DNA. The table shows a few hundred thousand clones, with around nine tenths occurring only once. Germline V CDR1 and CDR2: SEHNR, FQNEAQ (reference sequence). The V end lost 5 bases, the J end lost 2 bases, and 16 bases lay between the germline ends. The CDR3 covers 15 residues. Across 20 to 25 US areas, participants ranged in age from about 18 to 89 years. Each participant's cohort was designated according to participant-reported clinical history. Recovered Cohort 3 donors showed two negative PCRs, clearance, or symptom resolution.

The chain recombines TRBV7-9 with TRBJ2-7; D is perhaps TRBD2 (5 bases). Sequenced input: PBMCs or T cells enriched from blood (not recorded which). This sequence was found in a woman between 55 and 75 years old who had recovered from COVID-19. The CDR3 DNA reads TGTGCCAGCAGCCCCCGGGTGGTTAGCGCCTACGAGCAGTACTTC. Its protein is CASSPRVVSAYEQYF.